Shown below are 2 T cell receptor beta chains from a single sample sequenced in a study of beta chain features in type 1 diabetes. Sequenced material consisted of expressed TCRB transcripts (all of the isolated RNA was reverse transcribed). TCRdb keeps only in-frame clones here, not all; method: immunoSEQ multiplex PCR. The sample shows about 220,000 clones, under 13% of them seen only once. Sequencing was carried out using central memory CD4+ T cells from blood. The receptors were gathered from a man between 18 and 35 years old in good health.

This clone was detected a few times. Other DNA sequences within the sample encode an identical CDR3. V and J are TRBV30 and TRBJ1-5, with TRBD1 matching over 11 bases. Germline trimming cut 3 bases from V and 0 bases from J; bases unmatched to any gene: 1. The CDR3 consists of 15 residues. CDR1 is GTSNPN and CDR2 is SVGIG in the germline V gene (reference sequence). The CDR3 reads CAWSGTGGSNQPQHF. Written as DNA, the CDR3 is TGTGCCTGGAGCGGGACAGGGGGTAGCAATCAGCCCCAGCATTTT.

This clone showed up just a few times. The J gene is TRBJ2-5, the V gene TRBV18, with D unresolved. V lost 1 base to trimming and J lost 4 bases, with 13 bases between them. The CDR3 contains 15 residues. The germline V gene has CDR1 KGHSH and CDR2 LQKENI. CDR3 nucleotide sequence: TGTGCCAGCTCACCACAAACAACTATAGCAGAGACCCAGTACTTC. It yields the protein CASSPQTTIAETQYF. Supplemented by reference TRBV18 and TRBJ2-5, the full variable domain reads NAGVMQNPRHLVRRRGQEARLRCSPMKGHSHVYWYRQLPEEGLKFMVYLQKENIIDESGMPKERFSAEFPKEGPSILRIQQVVRGDSAAYFCASSPQTTIAETQYFGPGTRLLVL.